This record covers a single T cell receptor beta chain. The data derive from a study of blood T cell repertoires in COVID-19. Study context: Researchers got acute and convalescent COVID-19 samples from the United States, Italy and Spain.

The V gene's germline CDR1 is MNHEY and CDR2 SVGAGI. The CDR3 spans 13 residues. With V trimmed by 9 bases and J by 2 bases, 5 bases remained unmatched. Study processing details: Counts of nucleated cells, estimated from reference gene primer amplification, were obtained. TCRdb's table, derived via immunoSEQ multiplex PCR, lists solely in-frame clones and lacks some. V, J and clone size were drawn from that table, and D and trimming were deduced from the DNA. The sample shows over 150,000 clones, approximately 80% of them seen only once. The receptor's source is a man aged 60 to 75 with acute or convalescent COVID-19. J is TRBJ2-7 and V is TRBV6-5; 9 bases are shared with TRBD1. Sequenced material: peripheral blood. The DNA for the CDR3 is TGTGCCAGGACCGGGACAGGGACCTACGAGCAGTACTTC. Translated: CARTGTGTYEQYF.